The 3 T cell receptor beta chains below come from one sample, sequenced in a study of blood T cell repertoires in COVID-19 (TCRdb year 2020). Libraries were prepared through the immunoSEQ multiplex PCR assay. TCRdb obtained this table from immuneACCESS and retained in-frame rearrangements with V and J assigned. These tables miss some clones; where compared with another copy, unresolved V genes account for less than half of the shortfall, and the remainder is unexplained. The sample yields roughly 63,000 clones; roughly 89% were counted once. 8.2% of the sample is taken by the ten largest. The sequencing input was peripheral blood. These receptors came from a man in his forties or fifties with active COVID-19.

The chain's CDR3 is CASSPGQGEVGYTF. In DNA, the CDR3 is TGTGCCAGCAGCCCGGGACAGGGTGAGGTTGGCTACACCTTC. The rearrangement uses TRBV6-5 and TRBJ1-2, with 9 bases that match TRBD1. Germline CDR1 is MNHEY and CDR2 is SVGAGI. V trimming: 6 bases; J trimming: 7 bases; junction bases outside the gene matches: 9. The length of the CDR3 is 14 residues.

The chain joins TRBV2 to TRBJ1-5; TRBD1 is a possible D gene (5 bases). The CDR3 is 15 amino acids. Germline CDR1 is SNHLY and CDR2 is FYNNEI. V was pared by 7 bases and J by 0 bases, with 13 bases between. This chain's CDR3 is CASIAGKGSNQPQHF. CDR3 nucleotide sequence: TGTGCCAGCATAGCAGGGAAGGGTAGCAATCAGCCCCAGCATTTT. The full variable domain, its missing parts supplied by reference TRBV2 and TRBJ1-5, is EPEVTQTPSHQVTQMGQEVILRCVPISNHLYFYWYRQILGQKVEFLVSFYNNEISEKSEIFDDQFSVERPDGSNFTLKIRSTKLEDSAMYFCASIAGKGSNQPQHFGDGTRLSIL.

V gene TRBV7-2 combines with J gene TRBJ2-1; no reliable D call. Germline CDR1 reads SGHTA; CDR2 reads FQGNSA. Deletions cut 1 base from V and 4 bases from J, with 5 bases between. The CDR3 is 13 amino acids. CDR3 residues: CASSLDGYNEQFF. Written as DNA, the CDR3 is TGTGCCAGCAGCTTAGACGGGTACAATGAGCAGTTCTTC.